This T cell receptor (beta chain) emerged from a study of T cells in localized non-small cell lung cancer. Study results and limitations: Uninvolved adjacent lung, not tumor, had the highest T cell clonality.

Trimming took off 1 base at V and 2 bases at J, with 10 bases between the two ends. Germline V lookup: CDR1 SGHTA, CDR2 FQGNSA. This CDR3 contains 15 residues. Assay: immunoSEQ multiplex PCR; the TCRdb copy retains only in-frame clones and omits some. The sample has 7,500 to 8,500 clones; roughly 86% are singletons. This clone was observed a handful of times. The antigen remains undetermined. The chain links TRBV7-2 to TRBJ2-3; D is perhaps TRBD1 or TRBD2 (6 bases each). This specimen consisted of peripheral blood, obtained before any cancer treatment. The receptor's source is a male donor older than 55 with stage III lung adenocarcinoma. DNA for the CDR3: TGTGCCAGCAGCTTAGATAGGGGGGCCACAGATACGCAGTATTTT. Translated, it gives CASSLDRGATDTQYF.